Each of the 14 T cell receptor beta chains below was sequenced from the same sample in a study of shared clonotypes between healthy human individuals. Method: immunoSEQ multiplex PCR; TCRdb's copy keeps in-frame clones and lacks some. The repertoire includes 110,000 or so clones, about 67% of them detected once, and 20% to 25% sits in the top ten. The specimen was memory CD8+ T cells sorted from blood. As to subset: CD45RO+ cells pooled with CCR7-negative TemRA cells. The receptor set was obtained from a woman younger than 45 in good health.

This clone was detected many times. Different DNA sequences within this sample yield the same CDR3. The chain couples TRBV19 to TRBJ2-7; 7 bases line up with TRBD1. The trim removed 8 bases at V and 7 bases at J, leaving 11 bases unmatched. The CDR3 has 13 amino acids. Germline assignment: CDR1 LNHDA and CDR2 SQIVND (reference sequence). In nucleotides, the CDR3 is TGTGCCAGTTCCCGTCAGGGGGTGGGGGAGCAGTACTTC. This translates into CASSRQGVGEQYF. Based on the CDR3 plus reference TRBV19 and TRBJ2-7, the full variable domain is DGGITQSPKYLFRKEGQNVTLSCEQNLNHDAMYWYRQDPGQGLRLIYYSQIVNDFQKGDIAEGYSVSREKKESFPLTVTSAQKNPTAFYLCASSRQGVGEQYFGPGTRLTVT.

This clone came up once. In DNA form, the CDR3 reads TGTGCCAGCAGCTTGGAGGAGAACAATGAGCAGTTCTTC. Its translation is CASSLEENNEQFF. The chain combines TRBV5-4 with TRBJ2-1; D is ambiguous. There are 13 residues in the CDR3. CDR1 is SGHNT and CDR2 is YYREEE in the germline V gene (reference sequence). Trimming shortened V by 0 bases and J by 5 bases, and 6 bases separated the two germline ends.

This chain joins TRBV15 and TRBJ1-4, with 10 bases aligning to TRBD1. V trimming: 0 bases; J trimming: 6 bases; junction bases outside the gene matches: 4. This CDR3 spans 16 amino acids. Per germline, CDR1 LNHNV and CDR2 YYDKDF (reference sequence). The CDR3, as DNA: TGTGCCACCAGCAGAGAGTCCGGGACAGGGGATGAAAAACTGTTTTTT. The encoded protein is CATSRESGTGDEKLFF.

The rearrangement uses TRBV7-3 and TRBJ1-1; D remains unclear. CDR1 and CDR2 from the germline V gene are SGHTA and FQGTGA. The germline V and J ends were trimmed by 3 bases and 5 bases, with 13 bases remaining between them. The CDR3 has 14 residues. CDR3 nucleotides: TGTGCCAGCAGCTTGGGCACCACCGGGACTGAAGCTTTCTTT. Residues: CASSLGTTGTEAFF.

This clone was counted many times. Other nucleotide sequences in the sample specify the same CDR3. The CDR3 loop is CSVERTTGELFF. CDR3 bases: TGCAGCGTTGAAAGGACCACCGGGGAGCTGTTTTTT. J is TRBJ2-2 and V is TRBV29-1, with D hard to call. Germline V gene data show CDR1 as SQVTM and CDR2 as ANQGSEA. Deletions cut 2 bases from V and 4 bases from J, with 5 bases between. This CDR3 contains 12 residues.

The CDR3 nucleotides are TGTGCCAGTTCGGACTATTCGGGGGCGGAGACCCAGTACTTC. Protein: CASSDYSGAETQYF. This chain connects TRBV19 to TRBJ2-5; D possibly uses TRBD1 or TRBD2 (6 bases each). CDR3 length equals 14 residues. The ends were cut back, 8 bases at V and 5 bases at J, with 18 bases in the middle. Germline V gene sequence: CDR1 LNHDA, CDR2 SQIVND (reference sequence).

The rearrangement links TRBV5-1 to TRBJ2-7; TRBD2 matches at 7 bases. Germline V gene sequence: CDR1 SGHRS, CDR2 YFSETQ. V was clipped by 5 bases and J by 3 bases; unmatched bases: 11. CDR3 length: 15 amino acids. CDR3 protein: CASRNWVSSGYEQYF. In DNA, the CDR3 is TGCGCCAGCAGGAATTGGGTTTCTAGCGGCTACGAGCAGTACTTC.

The V and J genes are TRBV11-3 and TRBJ2-2, with 7 bases matching TRBD1. Germline V gene sequence: CDR1 SGHNT, CDR2 YENEEA. The V segment lost 1 base and the J segment 0 bases; nucleotides outside the gene matches: 11. This CDR3 region has 19 residues. CDR3 protein: CASSLGSPGGEPNTGELFF. The CDR3 DNA is TGTGCCAGCAGCTTAGGATCCCCAGGGGGAGAACCGAACACCGGGGAGCTGTTTTTT.

The V and J genes are TRBV5-6 and TRBJ1-4; 9 bases match TRBD1. The CDR3 consists of 15 residues. V was pared by 4 bases and J by 7 bases, with 8 bases of the junction left unmatched. The germline gives CDR1 SGHDT, CDR2 YYEEEE. The CDR3 protein is CASSPQDRGIEKLFF. The CDR3 nucleotides read TGTGCCAGCAGCCCGCAGGACAGGGGAATTGAAAAACTGTTTTTT. The full variable domain, in which reference TRBV5-6 and TRBJ1-4 provide the parts outside the CDR3, is DAGVTQSPTHLIKTRGQQVTLRCSPKSGHDTVSWYQQALGQGPQFIFQYYEEEERQRGNFPDRFSGHQFPNYSSELNVNALLLGDSALYLCASSPQDRGIEKLFFGSGTQLSVL.

This chain links TRBV27 with TRBJ2-5; 14 nucleotides align to TRBD2. The J call is doubtful: the DNA matches TRBJ2-7 better. There are 16 residues in the CDR3. Germline V gene lookup returns CDR1 MNHEY and CDR2 SMNVEV (reference sequence). The CDR3, as DNA: TGTGCCAGCAGTCTGCCGGGACTAGCGGGAGTAGACGAGCAGTACTTC. Amino acids: CASSLPGLAGVDEQYF.

This clone was detected once. The chain is built from TRBV9 and TRBJ1-4, with 11 positions matching TRBD1. Germline V CDR1 and CDR2: SGDLS, YYNGEE. The V and J ends lost 4 bases and 7 bases, in that order; junction bases with no gene match: 3. This CDR3 spans 14 amino acids. CDR3 coding DNA: TGTGCCAGCAGCATGGGGACAGGGGGTGAAAAACTGTTTTTT. This encodes CASSMGTGGEKLFF.

The rearrangement joins TRBV2 to TRBJ1-5; tentative D call: TRBD1 (5 bases). The CDR3 consists of 15 residues. The ends were cut back, 6 bases at V and 0 bases at J, with 12 bases in the middle. In germline, CDR1 is SNHLY, CDR2 FYNNEI. CDR3 amino acids: CASRLNGASNQPQHF. The CDR3, as DNA: TGTGCCAGCAGGCTGAACGGGGCTAGCAATCAGCCCCAGCATTTT.

This chain links TRBV27 with TRBJ2-7; a weak D match, TRBD2 (6 bases). Germline assignment: CDR1 MNHEY and CDR2 SMNVEV (reference sequence). This CDR3 comprises 13 residues. Trimming removed 4 bases from V and 4 bases from J, with 11 bases in between. Here the CDR3 reads CASSYEEGYEQYF. CDR3 nucleotide sequence: TGTGCCAGCAGTTACGAGGAGGGATACGAGCAGTACTTC.

This clone was seen a few times. The gene calls are TRBV13 and TRBJ2-3, with a tentative D call TRBD1 (6 bases). Germline V gene sequence: CDR1 PRHDT, CDR2 FYEKMQ (reference sequence). V was trimmed by 5 bases and J by 4 bases, leaving 10 bases between them. The CDR3 covers 13 residues. The CDR3, as DNA: TGTGCCAGCAGCCCCTGGGGGCCAGATACGCAGTATTTT. As protein: CASSPWGPDTQYF.